This TCR beta chain was recovered during a study of PD-1 blockade in classical Hodgkin lymphoma. Whole-study context: Intravenous infusions of nivolumab 3 mg/kg reached patients every 2 weeks.

The time point denotes: cycle 4 day 1 (C4D1), after 6 weeks of nivolumab. Each and every patient relapsed after autologous stem cell transplantation, and patients got differing brentuximab vedotin exposure. Under best response, outcomes were complete response, partial response or progressive disease. Whole-study findings and limits: Baseline TCR diversity was reportedly lower in newly diagnosed patients than in healthy donors. It was reported as lower still in relapsed/refractory patients. Newly diagnosed patients had diversity similar to the baseline diversity of complete responders.

A remark on this clone: Its antigen is currently unknown.

This table comes from immunoSEQ multiplex PCR, and its TCRdb copy is limited to in-frame clones, with some not included. The sample contains around 60,000 clones, around nine tenths of which appear only once. This clonotype was sampled from a human donor with classical Hodgkin lymphoma. This material consisted of peripheral blood mononuclear cells (PBMCs), taken before the fourth cycle of nivolumab.

The CDR3 spells CASSLTVAPGELFF. The CDR3 region has the DNA TGTGCCAGCAGCTTAACCGTAGCCCCCGGGGAGCTGTTTTTT. The V call is TRBV7-6, the J call TRBJ2-2; no clear D gene. V lost 2 bases and J 6 bases, leaving 10 bases between the germline ends. CDR1 and CDR2 from the germline V gene are SGHVS and FNYEAQ. The CDR3 length is 14 residues.